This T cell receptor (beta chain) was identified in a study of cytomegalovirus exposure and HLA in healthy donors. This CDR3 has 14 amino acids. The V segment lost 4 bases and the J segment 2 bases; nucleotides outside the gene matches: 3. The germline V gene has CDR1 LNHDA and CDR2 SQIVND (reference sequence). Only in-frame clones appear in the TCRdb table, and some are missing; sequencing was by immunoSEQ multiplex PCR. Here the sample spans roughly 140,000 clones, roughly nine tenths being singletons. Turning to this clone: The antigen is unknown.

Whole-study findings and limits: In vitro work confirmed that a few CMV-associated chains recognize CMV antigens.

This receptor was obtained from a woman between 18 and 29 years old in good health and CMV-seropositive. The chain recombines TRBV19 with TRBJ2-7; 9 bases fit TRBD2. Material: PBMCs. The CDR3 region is CASSKIAGAYEQYF. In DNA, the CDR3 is TGTGCCAGTAGTAAGATAGCGGGAGCCTACGAGCAGTACTTC.